This TCR beta chain was sequenced in a study of CD8 T cells in ankylosing spondylitis. Whole-study findings and limits: Within ankylosing spondylitis blood, a TCR beta motif made up of roughly eight highly homologous variants appeared to be characteristic.

TCRdb fed the 5' RACE reads into MiXCR, producing one record per CDR3 protein. The sample records 500,000 to 650,000 distinct CDR3 sequences, roughly 5.2% being singletons. The ends were cut back, 5 bases at V and 3 bases at J, with 14 bases in the middle. The length of the CDR3 is 15 residues. CDR1 and CDR2 from the germline V gene are SGHTA and FQGNSA. There are many counts of this clonotype. Its specificity is unknown. This sequence was found in a male donor with ankylosing spondylitis. Sequences were obtained from blood, either unsorted or a sorted T cell fraction (not recorded which). The V gene is TRBV7-2, the J gene TRBJ2-1; D possibly corresponds to TRBD1 (7 bases). The CDR3 bases are TGTGCCAGCAGCCCCGCCAGGGGGGACTACAATGAGCAGTTCTTC. This encodes CASSPARGDYNEQFF. The full variable domain, completed using reference TRBV7-2 and TRBJ2-1, is GAGVSQSPSNKVTEKGKDVELRCDPISGHTALYWYRQSLGQGLEFLIYFQGNSAPDKSGLPSDRFSAERTGGSVSTLTIQRTQQEDSAVYLCASSPARGDYNEQFFGPGTRLTVL.